Sequencing of this T cell receptor (beta chain) was carried out in a study of T-cell memory formation after mild COVID-19 (dated by TCRdb to the early 2020s). About the investigation overall: TCR sequence clusters from the two donors were largely donor specific. Longitudinal TCRalpha and TCRbeta repertoire sequencing tracked T-cell clones expanding and contracting after mild COVID-19 in a couple of donors. Two young, previously healthy adult volunteers made up the cohort, one male and one female. The research as a whole found: The second-wave clones that peaked on day 37 were not confirmed to be SARS-CoV-2 specific. Only a couple of mild cases were covered in the study, and larger cohorts including severe cases with pre-infection samples were considered necessary. Some responding clones were detected in pre-infection memory, suggesting pre-existing cross-reactive memory T cells joined the SARS-CoV-2 response. Contracting CD4+ clones turned up mainly in the CM and EM memory subsets, whereas EMRA was where CD8+ clones were enriched. Balanced CD4/CD8 phenotypes were observed for clones contracting from day 15 to 85, whereas a bias towards CD4+ was observed for a second wave of clones expanding from day 15 to 37.

Sequencing relied on an Illumina NovaSeq 6000. TCRalpha and TCRbeta cDNA libraries were built by 5'RACE with constant-segment primers, adding sample barcodes and unique molecular identifiers. Trizol reagent was used to extract RNA from every sample. Libraries were amplified in two PCR steps, with a second sample barcode and Illumina TruSeq adapters added in the second step. Sequencing of the libraries was done on an Illumina NovaSeq, producing 2 x 150 bp paired-end reads. In the source study's methods: The reads were demultiplexed and collapsed into UMI-guided consensus sequences using migec v1.2.7. Using mixcr v2.1.11, the UMI consensuses were aligned to TRA and TRB V and J templates and assembled into clonotypes. Expanded or contracted clonotypes were those called significant by both edgeR and NoisET, with noise models trained on biological replicates. For edgeR calls, a false discovery rate-adjusted p below 0.01 and a log2 fold-change threshold of 1 were applied. As an exploratory analysis of dynamics, PCA with hierarchical clustering was applied to max-normalized trajectories of the 1000 most abundant clonotypes. Each responding clone was given a CD4 or CD8 phenotype based on the CD4+ and CD8+ repertoires, which had been sequenced separately. TCRdb redid the processing of the public reads, applying fastp at Q25 and MiXCR, and retained in-frame beta chains. Rows with one shared CDR3 protein collapse into an entry with the most common genes and DNA. The V and J calls reflect TCRdb's pipeline rather than the authors' work. The table for this sample lists 250,000 to 300,000 distinct CDR3 sequences; around 16% of them were counted only once. The top ten constitute over 20% of the sample.

This clonotype was seen only a few times. There is no known antigen for this receptor. No base-level quality is on record; no much larger clone is a single base apart. PBMCs were isolated by Ficoll-Paque density gradient centrifugation. The source of this sequence is a man younger than 30 who had mild COVID-19 (a few samples of this study predate the infection). The sample titles of this study are shuffled in the database, so cell type and time point are left out; the donor was told from shared clones. The sequenced sample consisted of PBMCs or a T cell subset sorted from them (not recorded which).

The DNA is TGTGCCAGCAGCGTTATGGCCACAGGTGCTAGCACAGATACGCAGTATTTT. Translated, it reads CASSVMATGASTDTQYF. The V and J segments used are TRBV9 and TRBJ2-3; TRBD1 could be the D gene, as 5 bases match. Trimming removed 2 bases from V and 0 bases from J, leaving 16 bases between the germline ends. Sequences SGDLS (CDR1) and YYNGEE (CDR2) are obtained from the germline V gene. The CDR3 goes from the cysteine to the phenylalanine over 17 residues. The retained sequence is limited to the CDR3, 51 bases, with the frame set at the first base. The full variable domain, with segments outside the CDR3 supplied by the reference TRBV9 and TRBJ2-3 proteins, appears as DSGVTQTPKHLITATGQRVTLRCSPRSGDLSVYWYQQSLDQGLQFLIQYYNGEERAKGNILERFSAQQFPDLHSELNLSSLELGDSALYFCASSVMATGASTDTQYFGPGTRLTVL.